The rows below give T cell receptor beta chains drawn from one sample of a study of identifying expanded T cells in peripheral blood. This table comes from immunoSEQ multiplex PCR, and its TCRdb copy is limited to in-frame clones, with some not included. In the table there are fewer than 55,000 clones, about 80% of which are singletons. The specimen sequenced was blood. The receptors were gathered from a person aged 18 to 75 in good health. Each CDR3 is given with its conserved first and last residue. A D gene is named only where the DNA matches it firmly. Clone size, where shown, is once, few, many, or a class for clones that have expanded.

v_call	clone_size	j_call	d_call	cdr3_aa	cdr3_nt
TRBV4-3	-	TRBJ2-5	TRBD2	CASSRGTSGSLEETQYF	TGCGCCAGCAGCCGAGGGACTAGCGGGAGTTTGGAGGAGACCCAGTACTTC
TRBV5-6	once	TRBJ1-2	TRBD1	CASSLAARTGSYGYTF	TGTGCCAGCAGCCTCGCCGCGAGGACAGGGAGTTATGGCTACACCTTC
TRBV7-6	-	TRBJ2-5	-	CASSLRGAETQYF	TGTGCCAGCAGCCTCAGGGGGGCAGAGACCCAGTACTTC
TRBV6-5	-	TRBJ2-3	-	CASSQGFGSTDTQYF	TGTGCCAGCAGCCAAGGATTTGGTTCCACAGATACGCAGTATTTT
TRBV12-5	-	TRBJ2-7	TRBD1	CASGDRRGTGSYEQYF	TGTGCTAGTGGTGACAGGAGAGGGACAGGGTCCTACGAGCAGTACTTC
TRBV6-1	-	TRBJ1-1	-	CASRVLTEAFF	TGTGCCAGCCGGGTCCTCACTGAAGCTTTCTTT
TRBV30	-	TRBJ1-5	-	CAWANGLVPNQPQHF	TGTGCCTGGGCTAACGGGCTGGTCCCGAATCAGCCCCAGCATTTT
TRBV5-1	-	TRBJ1-4	-	CASSSTVSTNEKLFF	TGCGCCAGCAGCTCGACCGTTTCAACTAATGAAAAACTGTTTTTT
TRBV14	-	TRBJ1-4	-	CASSRTANEKLFF	TGTGCCAGCAGCCGCACGGCGAATGAAAAACTGTTTTTT
TRBV29-1	-	TRBJ1-2	TRBD1	CSVEFSDRVYGYTF	TGCAGCGTTGAATTCTCAGACAGGGTTTATGGCTACACCTTC
TRBV7-9	-	TRBJ1-3	-	CASSPTAGNTIYF	TGTGCCAGCAGTCCGACAGCTGGAAACACCATATATTTT
TRBV2	once	TRBJ2-6	-	CASSESGSSGANVLTF	TGTGCCAGCAGTGAATCCGGGTCCTCTGGGGCCAACGTCCTGACTTTC
TRBV6-5	-	TRBJ2-7	TRBD1	CASTRGQGGYEQYF	TGTGCCAGCACCAGGGGACAGGGAGGCTACGAGCAGTACTTC
TRBV6-6	-	TRBJ1-1	TRBD1	CASSFPGTGEAFF	TGTGCCAGCAGTTTTCCCGGGACAGGCGAAGCTTTCTTT
TRBV5-4	once	TRBJ1-2	-	CARSFYAGFYGYTF	TGTGCCAGAAGCTTTTATGCTGGATTCTATGGCTACACCTTC
TRBV27	-	TRBJ1-2	-	CASSTRRGRAGGYTF	TGTGCCAGCAGTACACGAAGGGGGAGGGCTGGTGGCTACACCTTC
TRBV10-3	-	TRBJ2-2	TRBD2	CAISATSGMSGELFF	TGTGCCATCAGTGCTACTAGCGGGATGTCCGGGGAGCTGTTTTTT
TRBV6-5	-	TRBJ1-1	-	CASSSPGGANTEAFF	TGTGCCAGCAGTTCCCCGGGCGGTGCGAACACTGAAGCTTTCTTT
TRBV6-6	few	TRBJ2-3	TRBD2	CASRASGRAGDTQYF	TGTGCCAGCAGAGCTAGCGGGAGGGCCGGAGATACGCAGTATTTT
TRBV5-1	-	TRBJ2-1	-	CASSLSGGEQFF	TGCGCCAGCAGCTTGTCCGGGGGTGAGCAGTTCTTC
TRBV28	-	TRBJ1-4	-	CASSLHGANEKLFF	TGTGCCAGCAGTTTACACGGGGCTAATGAAAAACTGTTTTTT
TRBV5-6	-	TRBJ2-7	-	CASSGGDEAGYEQYF	TGTGCCAGCAGCGGTGGGGACGAAGCGGGCTACGAGCAGTACTTC
TRBV18	-	TRBJ1-1	-	CASSPGLNTEAFF	TGTGCCAGCTCACCAGGGTTGAACACTGAAGCTTTCTTT
TRBV19	-	TRBJ1-3	-	CASITGNRNTIYF	TGTGCCAGTATCACAGGGAATCGAAACACCATATATTTT
TRBV6-5	-	TRBJ2-5	-	CASRRGETQYF	TGTGCCAGCAGACGGGGTGAGACCCAGTACTTC
TRBV6-6	-	TRBJ1-1	-	CASSYSQNTEAFF	TGTGCCAGCAGTTACTCACAGAACACTGAAGCTTTCTTT
TRBV7-9	-	TRBJ2-2	-	CASSHLGMLGELFF	TGTGCCAGCAGCCATCTTGGGATGTTAGGGGAGCTGTTTTTT
TRBV11-3	-	TRBJ2-3	-	CASSLALGAGDTQYF	TGTGCCAGCAGCCTCGCGCTGGGGGCAGGGGATACGCAGTATTTT
TRBV6-4	-	TRBJ2-3	TRBD1	CASSEGQGTDTQYF	TGTGCCAGCAGTGAGGGACAGGGCACAGATACGCAGTATTTT
TRBV11-2	-	TRBJ2-1	-	CASSSQRAAYNEQFF	TGTGCCAGCAGCTCCCAGCGGGCAGCCTACAATGAGCAGTTCTTC